The subject of this entry is one TCR beta chain. In the authors' workflow: Because ImmunoSEQ provided only junction sequences with no quality scores, the filtering differed. TCRdb's table, derived via immunoSEQ multiplex PCR, lists solely in-frame clones and lacks some. V and J calls plus clone size are reproduced from that table; the DNA served to infer D and trimming. The sample lists 550,000 to 800,000 clones, roughly 88% occurring once. The CDR3 spans 14 residues. Unmatched junction bases numbered 1, after V lost 4 bases and J lost 4 bases. Germline CDR1 is ENHRY and CDR2 is SYGVKD. These data are taken from a study of shared clonotypes between healthy human individuals.

The sample consisted of memory CD8+ T cells from PBMCs. Subset indicated: CD45RO+ cells pooled with CCR7-negative TemRA cells. This sequence originates from a man aged 18 to 35 in good health. Some clones in this sample may be carry-over from other donors' samples. V gene TRBV10-3 combines with J gene TRBJ2-1, with TRBD2 matching 10 bases. CDR3 protein: CAISASGSYNEQFF. CDR3 in DNA: TGTGCCATCAGTGCTAGCGGGAGTTACAATGAGCAGTTCTTC.